This T cell receptor (beta chain) derives from a study of blood T cell repertoires in COVID-19. Background on the study: Collection of acute and convalescent COVID-19 samples took place in the United States, Italy and Spain. PBMCs, B-cell-depleted T cells, or T cells provided the cDNA or gDNA that made up the material.

Germline values: CDR1 MDHEN, CDR2 SYDVKM. The CDR3 runs 14 residues. V lost 10 bases and J lost 8, with 23 bases in between. In the source study's methods: Using reference gene primer amplification, nucleated cell counts were estimated. Sequencing used immunoSEQ multiplex PCR; TCRdb keeps in-frame clones, though not all of them. V and J calls and clone size are copied from that table; D and trimming were computed from the DNA. The repertoire has hundreds of thousands of clones, 65% to 80% of them found once; the top ten carry roughly 4.2%. The chain joins TRBV28 to TRBJ1-2; D may be TRBD1 (6 bases). This TCR was recovered from a middle-aged woman with active or convalescent COVID-19. Sequencing was carried out using peripheral blood. The CDR3 DNA is TGTGCCATCCCCAATCAATGGGACAAAGGAGGCTACACCTTC. This gives the protein CAIPNQWDKGGYTF.